The TCR beta chain under discussion was sequenced for a study of T cell responses to AZD1222 COVID-19 vaccine. Study-level results: The number of AZD1222 recipients seropositive at baseline was only five to seven. Reportedly, close to half of spike-specific TCRs are directed against unmutated variant regions. At 160-218 and 743-854, vaccine-associated CD4 TCRs were dominant, and they spanned spike. Donors in the cohort were predominantly white British and more often female, and clonal diversity was possibly underestimated.

Notes on this clone: Its antigen remains unknown.

TCRdb's copy holds only in-frame clones and misses some; the assay was immunoSEQ multiplex PCR. This sample has some 120,000 clones, with around 90% found just once. V shed 0 bases and J shed 9 bases, with 8 bases lying between them. The CDR3 is 12 amino acids. The receptor comes from an adult in good health. The V gene is TRBV12-3 or TRBV12-4, the J gene TRBJ1-1; no definite D call. The sequencing used peripheral blood, collected on day 0 of AZD1222 vaccination. The CDR3 DNA reads TGTGCCAGCAGTTTAGCGATCGCCCAAGCTTTCTTT. It codes for CASSLAIAQAFF.